This T cell receptor beta chain derives from a study of blood T cell repertoires in COVID-19. The protocol was immunoSEQ multiplex PCR, while the TCRdb copy is restricted to in-frame clones and leaves out a portion. The table shows 50,000 to 60,000 clones, with over 75% occurring only once. This clone has at least ten counts. CDR1 and CDR2 (germline): LGHNA, YNFKEQ. V was clipped by 1 base and J by 0 bases; unmatched bases: 6. The CDR3 covers 16 residues. V gene TRBV4-2 combines with J gene TRBJ2-7, with 7 bases lining up with TRBD1. Sequencing was done on a sample of peripheral blood. This clonotype originated in a human donor in a cohort sampled during active COVID-19. The CDR3 sequence: CASSQALGQNSYEQYF. DNA for the CDR3: TGTGCCAGCAGCCAAGCCTTGGGACAGAACTCCTACGAGCAGTACTTC.